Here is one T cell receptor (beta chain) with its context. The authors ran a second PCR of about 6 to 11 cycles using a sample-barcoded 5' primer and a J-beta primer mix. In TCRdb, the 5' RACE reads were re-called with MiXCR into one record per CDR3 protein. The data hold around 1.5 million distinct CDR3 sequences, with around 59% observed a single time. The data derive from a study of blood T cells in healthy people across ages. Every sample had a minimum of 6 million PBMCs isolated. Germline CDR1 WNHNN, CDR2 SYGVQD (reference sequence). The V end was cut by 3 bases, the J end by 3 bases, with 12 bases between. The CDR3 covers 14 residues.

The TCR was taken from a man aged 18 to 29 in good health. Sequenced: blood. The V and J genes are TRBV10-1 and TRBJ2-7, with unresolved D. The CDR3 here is CASSDPGPNYEQYF. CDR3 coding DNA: TGCGCCAGCAGTGACCCCGGACCCAACTACGAGCAGTACTTC.